This entry lists 14 T cell receptor beta chains sequenced from one sample in a study of cytomegalovirus exposure and HLA in healthy donors. Primers included in the PCR were 60 Vbeta and 13 Jbeta primers. This table comes from immunoSEQ multiplex PCR, and its TCRdb copy is limited to in-frame clones, with some not included. Found here are 100,000 to 120,000 clones, 75% to 90% of them singletons; the top ten hold about 1.7%. The specimen sequenced was PBMCs. The receptors originated from a middle-aged man in good health and CMV-seronegative.

The rearrangement uses TRBV7-8 and TRBJ2-2, with unresolved D. The CDR3 is 14 residues long. Between the trimmed V and J ends, which lost 5 bases and 1 base, there was a span of 8 bases. The V gene's germline CDR1 is SGHVS and CDR2 FQNEAQ. The DNA of the CDR3 is TGTGCCAGCAGCCCCACCGGGAACACCGGGGAGCTGTTTTTT. This sequence encodes CASSPTGNTGELFF.

This rearrangement joins TRBV28 to TRBJ1-1; 8 bases fit TRBD1. The trim removed 5 bases at V and 1 base at J, leaving 12 bases unmatched. Germline assignment: CDR1 MDHEN and CDR2 SYDVKM. The CDR3 contains 17 residues. The CDR3 here is CASSALRTGTSNTEAFF. The CDR3, as DNA: TGTGCCAGCAGTGCCCTTAGGACAGGGACCTCGAACACTGAAGCTTTCTTT.

The gene calls are TRBV5-6 and TRBJ1-1; D unclear. The V end was cut by 3 bases, the J end by 1 base, with 13 bases between. The germline V gene has CDR1 SGHDT and CDR2 YYEEEE. CDR3 length: 15 residues. The CDR3, as DNA: TGTGCCAGCAGCTCACCTCGAACACCGAACACTGAAGCTTTCTTT. It translates to CASSSPRTPNTEAFF.

This sequence joins TRBV5-1 and TRBJ1-3; unclear D gene. Germline lookup yields CDR1 SGHRS and CDR2 YFSETQ. V dropped 4 bases and J dropped 4 bases, with 18 bases sitting between them. This CDR3 spans 16 amino acids. DNA for the CDR3: TGCGCCAGCAGCCTCAACCCGGGGATGACCGGAAACACCATATATTTT. Amino acid sequence: CASSLNPGMTGNTIYF. Complete variable domain (other parts from reference TRBV5-1 and TRBJ1-3): KAGVTQTPRYLIKTRGQQVTLSCSPISGHRSVSWYQQTPGQGLQFLFEYFSETQRNKGNFPGRFSGRQFSNSRSEMNVSTLELGDSALYLCASSLNPGMTGNTIYFGEGSWLTVV.

J is TRBJ2-1 and V is TRBV19, with 14 bases matching TRBD2. Germline V gives CDR1 LNHDA, CDR2 SQIVND (reference sequence). The CDR3 has 17 amino acids. After removal of 10 bases from V and 8 bases from J, the junction contained 16 bases not matched to a gene. CDR3 sequence reads: CATSRGLAGGVGYEQFF. The DNA of the CDR3 is TGTGCCACTTCCCGCGGACTAGCGGGGGGTGTTGGGTATGAGCAGTTCTTC.

V usage is TRBV7-3 and J usage is TRBJ2-5; a possible D gene is TRBD2 (5 bases). V dropped 2 bases and J dropped 7 bases, with 11 bases sitting between them. There are 13 residues in the CDR3. Germline V CDR1 and CDR2: SGHTA, FQGTGA. This CDR3 is CASSLFPEGTQYF. CDR3 in DNA: TGTGCCAGCAGCTTATTCCCAGAGGGGACCCAGTACTTC. The whole variable domain, filled in from reference TRBV7-3 and TRBJ2-5, reads GAGVSQTPSNKVTEKGKYVELRCDPISGHTALYWYRQSLGQGPEFLIYFQGTGAADDSGLPNDRFFAVRPEGSVSTLKIQRTERGDSAVYLCASSLFPEGTQYFGPGTRLLVL.

CDR3 coding DNA: TGCGCCAGCAAACTGACAGGGGCGGACTATGGCTACACCTTC. Residues: CASKLTGADYGYTF. This chain joins TRBV4-1 and TRBJ1-2; TRBD1 matches at 8 bases. The CDR3 runs to 14 residues. Germline assignment: CDR1 MGHRA and CDR2 YSYEKL. Trimming at V came to 7 bases and at J to 3 bases, leaving 7 bases not matched to a gene.

The V call is TRBV30, the J call TRBJ1-2; 8 bases agree with TRBD1. J was trimmed by 6 bases and V by 8 bases; bases with no gene match: 8. Germline CDR1 GTSNPN, CDR2 SVGIG (reference sequence). The CDR3 has 12 residues. CDR3 bases: TGTGCCCAGACAGGGGCCGGGAATGGCTACACCTTC. Translated: CAQTGAGNGYTF.

The V and J genes are TRBV5-1 and TRBJ1-1, with TRBD1 matching over 7 bases. Germline lookup yields CDR1 SGHRS and CDR2 YFSETQ. With V trimmed by 3 bases and J by 2 bases, 4 bases remained unmatched. The CDR3 has 14 amino acids. The CDR3 sequence: CASSSGQVNTEAFF. CDR3 sequence (DNA): TGCGCCAGCAGCTCCGGACAGGTTAACACTGAAGCTTTCTTT.

This chain joins TRBV27 and TRBJ2-2; D is perhaps TRBD2 (6 bases). V gave up 6 bases and J gave up 5 bases, with 7 bases separating them. Germline V gene sequence: CDR1 MNHEY, CDR2 SMNVEV (reference sequence). The CDR3 sequence is 12 residues long. Here the CDR3 DNA reads TGTGCCAGCAGGCGGGAAACCGGGGAGCTGTTTTTT. It is translated as CASRRETGELFF.

The chain combines TRBV5-4 with TRBJ2-5; 7 positions match TRBD1. After removal of 3 bases from V and 1 base from J, the junction contained 9 bases not matched to a gene. The CDR3 runs to 16 residues. Germline lookup yields CDR1 SGHNT and CDR2 YYREEE (reference sequence). The CDR3 reads CASSSKTGPTQETQYF. DNA of the CDR3: TGTGCCAGCAGCTCGAAGACAGGGCCAACCCAAGAGACCCAGTACTTC. The full variable domain, completed using reference TRBV5-4 and TRBJ2-5, is ETGVTQSPTHLIKTRGQQVTLRCSSQSGHNTVSWYQQALGQGPQFIFQYYREEENGRGNFPPRFSGLQFPNYSSELNVNALELDDSALYLCASSSKTGPTQETQYFGPGTRLLVL.

The chain has TRBV4-2 and TRBJ1-5; no definite D call. The germline CDR1 and CDR2 sequences are LGHNA and YNFKEQ. Trimming shortened V by 2 bases and J by 7 bases, and 12 bases separated the two germline ends. This CDR3 is built from 14 residues. CDR3 nucleotide sequence: TGTGCCAGCAGCCAAATAACCCGAGGGCAGCCCCAGCATTTT. Amino acid sequence: CASSQITRGQPQHF.

This chain joins TRBV28 and TRBJ1-2; D is uncertain. From germline, CDR1 is MDHEN and CDR2 SYDVKM. The CDR3 extends over 15 amino acids. Trimming removed 6 bases at V and 2 bases at J, with 16 bases between. The chain's CDR3 is CASRPQARINYGYTF. CDR3 bases: TGTGCCAGCAGACCCCAAGCTAGGATCAACTATGGCTACACCTTC.

The V and J genes are TRBV6-5 and TRBJ1-4; TRBD1 matches 7 bases. The CDR3 runs to 14 residues. V lost 6 bases, J lost 4 bases, and 5 bases stayed unmatched. The germline gives CDR1 MNHEY, CDR2 SVGAGI. This CDR3 reads CASRPQGDNEKLFF. CDR3 sequence (DNA): TGTGCCAGCAGACCTCAGGGGGATAATGAAAAACTGTTTTTT.